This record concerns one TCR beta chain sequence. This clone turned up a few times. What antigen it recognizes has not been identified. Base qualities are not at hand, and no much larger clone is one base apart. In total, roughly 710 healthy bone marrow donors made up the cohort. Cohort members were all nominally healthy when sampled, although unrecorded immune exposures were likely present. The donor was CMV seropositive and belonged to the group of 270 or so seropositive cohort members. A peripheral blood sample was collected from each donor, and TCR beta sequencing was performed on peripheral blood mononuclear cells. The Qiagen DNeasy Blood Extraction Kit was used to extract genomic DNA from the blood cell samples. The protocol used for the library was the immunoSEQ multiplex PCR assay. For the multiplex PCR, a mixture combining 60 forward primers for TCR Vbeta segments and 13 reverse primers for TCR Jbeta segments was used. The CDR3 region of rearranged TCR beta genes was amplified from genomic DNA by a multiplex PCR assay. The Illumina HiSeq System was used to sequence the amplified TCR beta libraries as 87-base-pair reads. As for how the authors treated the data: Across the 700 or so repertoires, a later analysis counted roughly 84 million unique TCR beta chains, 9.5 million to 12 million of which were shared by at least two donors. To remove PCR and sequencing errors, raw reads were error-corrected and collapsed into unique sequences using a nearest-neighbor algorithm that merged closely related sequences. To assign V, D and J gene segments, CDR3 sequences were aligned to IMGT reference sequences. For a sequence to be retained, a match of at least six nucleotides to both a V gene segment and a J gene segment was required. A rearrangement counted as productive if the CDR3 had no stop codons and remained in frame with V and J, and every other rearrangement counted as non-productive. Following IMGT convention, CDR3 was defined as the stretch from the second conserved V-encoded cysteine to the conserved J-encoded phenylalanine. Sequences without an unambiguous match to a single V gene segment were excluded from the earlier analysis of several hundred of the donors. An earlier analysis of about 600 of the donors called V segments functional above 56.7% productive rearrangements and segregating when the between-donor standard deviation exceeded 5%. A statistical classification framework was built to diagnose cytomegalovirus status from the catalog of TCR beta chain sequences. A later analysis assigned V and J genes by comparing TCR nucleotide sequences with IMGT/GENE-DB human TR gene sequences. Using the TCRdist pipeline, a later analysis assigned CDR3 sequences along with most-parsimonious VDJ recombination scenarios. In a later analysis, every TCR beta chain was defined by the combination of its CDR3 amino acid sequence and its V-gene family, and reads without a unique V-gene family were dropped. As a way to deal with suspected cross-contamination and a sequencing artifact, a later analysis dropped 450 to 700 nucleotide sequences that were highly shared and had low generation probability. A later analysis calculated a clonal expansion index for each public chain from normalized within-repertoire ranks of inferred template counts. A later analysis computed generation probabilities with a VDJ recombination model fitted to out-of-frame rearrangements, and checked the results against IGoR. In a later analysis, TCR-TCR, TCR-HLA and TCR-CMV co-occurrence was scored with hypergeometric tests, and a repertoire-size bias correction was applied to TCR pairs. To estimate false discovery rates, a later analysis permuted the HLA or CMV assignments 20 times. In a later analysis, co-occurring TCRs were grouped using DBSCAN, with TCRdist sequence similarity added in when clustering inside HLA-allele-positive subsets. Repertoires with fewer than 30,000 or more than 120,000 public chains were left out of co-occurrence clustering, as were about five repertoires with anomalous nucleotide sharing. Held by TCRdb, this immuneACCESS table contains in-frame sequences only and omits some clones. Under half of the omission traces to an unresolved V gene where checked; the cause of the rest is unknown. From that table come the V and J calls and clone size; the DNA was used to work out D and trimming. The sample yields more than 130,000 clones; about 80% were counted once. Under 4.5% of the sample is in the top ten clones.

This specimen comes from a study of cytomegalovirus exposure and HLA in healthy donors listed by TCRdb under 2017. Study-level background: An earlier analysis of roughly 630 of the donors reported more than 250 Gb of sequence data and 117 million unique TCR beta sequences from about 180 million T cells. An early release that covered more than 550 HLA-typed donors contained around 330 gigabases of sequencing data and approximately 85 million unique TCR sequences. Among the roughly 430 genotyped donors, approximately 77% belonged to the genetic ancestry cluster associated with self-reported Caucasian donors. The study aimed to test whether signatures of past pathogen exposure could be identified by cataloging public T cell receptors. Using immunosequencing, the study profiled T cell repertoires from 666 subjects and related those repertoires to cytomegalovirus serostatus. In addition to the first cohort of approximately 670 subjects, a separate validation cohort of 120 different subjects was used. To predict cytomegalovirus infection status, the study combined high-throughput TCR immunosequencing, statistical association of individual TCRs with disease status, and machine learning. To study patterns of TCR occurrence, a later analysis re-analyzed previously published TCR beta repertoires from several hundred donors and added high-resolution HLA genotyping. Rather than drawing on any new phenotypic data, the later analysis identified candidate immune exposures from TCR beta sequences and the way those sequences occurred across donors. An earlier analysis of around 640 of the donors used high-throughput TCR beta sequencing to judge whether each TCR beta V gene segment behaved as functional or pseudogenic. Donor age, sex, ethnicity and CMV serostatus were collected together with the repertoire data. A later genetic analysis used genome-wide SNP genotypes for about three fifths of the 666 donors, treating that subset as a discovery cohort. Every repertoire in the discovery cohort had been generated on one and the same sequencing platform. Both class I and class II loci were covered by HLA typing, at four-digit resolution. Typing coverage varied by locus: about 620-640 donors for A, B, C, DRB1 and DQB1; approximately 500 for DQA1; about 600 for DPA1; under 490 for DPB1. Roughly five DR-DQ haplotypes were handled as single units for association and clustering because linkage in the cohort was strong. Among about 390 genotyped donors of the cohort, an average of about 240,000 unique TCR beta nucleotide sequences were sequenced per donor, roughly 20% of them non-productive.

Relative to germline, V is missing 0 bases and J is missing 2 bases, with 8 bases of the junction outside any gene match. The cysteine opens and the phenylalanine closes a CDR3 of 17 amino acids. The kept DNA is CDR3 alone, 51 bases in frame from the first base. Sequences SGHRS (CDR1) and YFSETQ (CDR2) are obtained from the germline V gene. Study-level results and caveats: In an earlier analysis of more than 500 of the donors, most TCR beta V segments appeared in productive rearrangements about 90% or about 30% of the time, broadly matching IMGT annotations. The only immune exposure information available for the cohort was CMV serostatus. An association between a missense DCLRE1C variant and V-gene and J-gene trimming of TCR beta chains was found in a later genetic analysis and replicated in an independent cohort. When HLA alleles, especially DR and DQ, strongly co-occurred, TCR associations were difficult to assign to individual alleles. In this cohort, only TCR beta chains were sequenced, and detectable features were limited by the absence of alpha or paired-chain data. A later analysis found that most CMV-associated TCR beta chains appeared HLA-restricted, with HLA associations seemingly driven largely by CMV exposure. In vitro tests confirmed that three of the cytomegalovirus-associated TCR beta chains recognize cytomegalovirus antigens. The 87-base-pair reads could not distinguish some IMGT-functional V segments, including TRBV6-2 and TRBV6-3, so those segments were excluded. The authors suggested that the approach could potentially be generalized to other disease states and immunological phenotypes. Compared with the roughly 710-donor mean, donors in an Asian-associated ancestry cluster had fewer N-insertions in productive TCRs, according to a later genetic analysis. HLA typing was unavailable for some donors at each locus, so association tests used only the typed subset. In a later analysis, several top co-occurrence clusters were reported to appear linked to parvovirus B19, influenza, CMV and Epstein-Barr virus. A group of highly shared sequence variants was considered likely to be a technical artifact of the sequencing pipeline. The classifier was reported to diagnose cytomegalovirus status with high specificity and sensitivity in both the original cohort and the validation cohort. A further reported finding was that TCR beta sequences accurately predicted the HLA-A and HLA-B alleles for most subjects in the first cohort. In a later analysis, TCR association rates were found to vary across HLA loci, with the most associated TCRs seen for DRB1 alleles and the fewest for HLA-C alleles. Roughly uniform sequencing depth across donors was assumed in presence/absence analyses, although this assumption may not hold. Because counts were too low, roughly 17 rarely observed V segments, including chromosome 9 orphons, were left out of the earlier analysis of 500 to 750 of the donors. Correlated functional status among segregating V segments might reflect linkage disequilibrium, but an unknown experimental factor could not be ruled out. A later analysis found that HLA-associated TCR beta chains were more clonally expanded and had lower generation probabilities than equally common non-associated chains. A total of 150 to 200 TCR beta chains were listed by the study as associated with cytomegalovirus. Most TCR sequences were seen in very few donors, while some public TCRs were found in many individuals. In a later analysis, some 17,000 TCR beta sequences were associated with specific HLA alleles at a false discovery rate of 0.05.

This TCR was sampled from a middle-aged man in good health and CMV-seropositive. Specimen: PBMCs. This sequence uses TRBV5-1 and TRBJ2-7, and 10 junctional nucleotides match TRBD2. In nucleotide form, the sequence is TGCGCCAGCAGCTTGGAGCCTAGCGGGAGTCCCACCTACGAGCAGTACTTC. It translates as CASSLEPSGSPTYEQYF.